The 27 T cell receptor beta chains below all came from one sample that was sequenced in a study of T cells in Graves' hyperthyroidism and ophthalmopathy. TCR beta CDR3 region amplification was performed from RNA transcripts. The primer set for the first-round RT-PCR of the TCR CDR3 was HTBI. MiXCR, run by TCRdb on the multiplex PCR reads, gives a single entry per CDR3 protein. Of 500,000 or so distinct CDR3 sequences detected, more than 15% appear once; the ten largest clones hold 29%. The sequencing input was blood. These receptors originate from a woman aged 25 to 45 with Graves' ophthalmopathy.

This clonotype was found many times. This chain connects TRBV20-1 to TRBJ2-3, with TRBD2 matching over 10 bases. V shed 6 bases, J shed 5 bases, and the junction held 11 bases outside the gene matches. Germline V gene sequence: CDR1 DFQATT, CDR2 SNEGSKA (reference sequence). This CDR3 region has 15 residues. CDR3 DNA sequence: TGCAGTGCCATCGTCACTAGCGGGATGGGAGATACGCAGTATTTT. It yields the protein CSAIVTSGMGDTQYF.

The chain is built from TRBV19 and TRBJ2-3; TRBD2 aligns across 11 bases. J gave up 5 bases and V 8 bases, and 9 bases lay outside the gene matches. CDR3 length: 15 amino acids. Looked up from germline, CDR1 is LNHDA and CDR2 is SQIVND (reference sequence). The CDR3 DNA sequence: TGTGCCAGTGGACCGACTAGCGGGGCCAGAGATACGCAGTATTTT. It specifies CASGPTSGARDTQYF.

This clonotype was counted many times. This chain connects TRBV20-1 to TRBJ2-1; 8 positions match TRBD2. The CDR3 is 14 residues long. Germline-derived CDR1 and CDR2 are DFQATT and SNEGSKA (reference sequence). V shed 0 bases, J shed 8 bases, and the junction held 6 bases outside the gene matches. The CDR3 bases are TGCAGTGCTAGAGATCTTACTAGCGGCGATGAGCAGTTCTTC. Protein: CSARDLTSGDEQFF.

This sequence joins TRBV7-9 and TRBJ2-7, with unresolved D. Deletions cut 4 bases from V and 5 bases from J, with 9 bases between. The CDR3 spans 12 residues. Germline V gene sequence: CDR1 SEHNR, CDR2 FQNEAQ (reference sequence). In nucleotides, the CDR3 is TGTGCCAGCAGCTATATCAAAGACGAGCAGTACTTC. Residues: CASSYIKDEQYF.

This clonotype was seen many times. V is TRBV28 and J is TRBJ2-7; possible D gene TRBD2, 7 bases. Per germline, CDR1 MDHEN and CDR2 SYDVKM. The CDR3 loop spans 17 amino acids. Trimming pared 2 bases from V and 0 bases from J, leaving 17 bases between. The DNA for the CDR3 is TGTGCCAGCAGTTTAGGGGGGGCTAGCGGTGTCTCCTACGAGCAGTACTTC. It translates to CASSLGGASGVSYEQYF.

This clonotype was picked up many times. The chain links TRBV20-1 to TRBJ2-7, with 8 bases that match TRBD2. V was pared by 4 bases and J by 2 bases, with 7 bases of the junction left unmatched. Germline V gives CDR1 DFQATT, CDR2 SNEGSKA (reference sequence). This CDR3 comprises 14 residues. The CDR3: CSATPSGYTYEQYF. For the CDR3, the DNA is TGCAGTGCTACTCCTAGCGGGTACACCTACGAGCAGTACTTC.

This clonotype has just a few counts. A single base separates this from a much larger clone, so it may be a read error. The rearrangement links TRBV6-2 or TRBV6-3 to TRBJ2-3, with D perhaps being TRBD1 or TRBD2 (5 bases each). The CDR3 sequence is 13 residues long. V was trimmed by 7 bases and J by 0 bases, leaving 8 bases between them. CDR1 and CDR2 (germline): MNHEY, SVGEGT. In DNA, the CDR3 is TGTGCCAGCAAACGGGACAGCACAGATACGCAGTATTTT. This gives the protein CASKRDSTDTQYF.

This clonotype was seen repeatedly, ten times or more. The V and J genes are TRBV11-3 and TRBJ2-1; 9 nucleotides agree with TRBD2. CDR1 is SGHNT, CDR2 YENEEA, per germline. Trimming cost V 5 bases and J 9 bases; bases outside gene matches: 20. CDR3 size: 18 residues. CDR3 residues: CASSRKFRAGGDHGEQFF. The CDR3 region has the DNA TGTGCCAGCAGCCGAAAATTTAGAGCGGGAGGTGATCACGGTGAGCAGTTCTTC.

This clonotype was counted a few times. The chain recombines TRBV4-1 with TRBJ2-7, with 7 bases matching TRBD1. Germline V CDR1 and CDR2: MGHRA, YSYEKL. Trimming removed 4 bases from V and 3 bases from J; junction bases left unmatched: 18. CDR3 length: 18 residues. The DNA for the CDR3 is TGCGCCAGCAGCCCATACGCCTCCGACAGGGCCACCGTCTACGAGCAGTACTTC. This gives the protein CASSPYASDRATVYEQYF.

This clonotype has more than one count but fewer than ten. V and J are TRBV20-1 and TRBJ2-3; the D is unclear. V lost 0 bases to trimming and J lost 4 bases, with 14 bases between them. The CDR3 loop spans 15 amino acids. The V gene's germline CDR1 is DFQATT and CDR2 SNEGSKA (reference sequence). The CDR3 nucleotides read TGCAGTGCTAGAGATTTATGGGATCAAGCAGATACGCAGTATTTT. Translated: CSARDLWDQADTQYF.

There are many counts of this clonotype. This sequence joins TRBV30 and TRBJ1-2; D is uncertain. This CDR3 comprises 14 residues. Looked up from germline, CDR1 is GTSNPN and CDR2 is SVGIG (reference sequence). Trimming took 3 bases from V and 8 from J, leaving 19 bases between them. This CDR3 reads CAWSRLEGSAGYTF. The CDR3 nucleotides are TGTGCCTGGAGCAGACTCGAGGGATCTGCAGGCTACACCTTC.

This clonotype was seen many times. V gene TRBV7-2 combines with J gene TRBJ1-4, with D perhaps TRBD1 (5 bases). Trimming left V 1 base short and J 0 bases short, with 9 bases between. CDR1 and CDR2 from the germline V gene are SGHTA and FQGNSA. This CDR3 contains 16 residues. The CDR3 region is CASSLGTRATNEKLFF. The CDR3 region has the DNA TGTGCCAGCAGCTTAGGGACACGCGCAACTAATGAAAAACTGTTTTTT.

This clonotype was detected only a few times. The V and J genes are TRBV7-3 and TRBJ2-1; D gene unclear. Germline CDR1 reads SGHTA; CDR2 reads FQGTGA. Deletions cut 0 bases from V and 7 bases from J, with 7 bases between. The CDR3 covers 13 residues. The CDR3 protein is CASSLTNENEQFF. The CDR3 DNA sequence: TGTGCCAGCAGCTTAACAAACGAGAATGAGCAGTTCTTC.

This clonotype was detected only once. The gene calls are TRBV7-9 and TRBJ2-7, with 7 bases that match TRBD2. The V and J ends lost 5 bases and 2 bases, in that order; junction bases with no gene match: 6. Germline V gene lookup returns CDR1 SEHNR and CDR2 FQNEAQ (reference sequence). The CDR3 spans 14 residues. The CDR3 here is CASSTSGTTYEQYF. DNA of the CDR3: TGTGCCAGCAGCACCTCCGGGACTACCTACGAGCAGTACTTC.

This clonotype came up a few times. This chain connects TRBV20-1 to TRBJ2-1; maybe TRBD1 (6 bases). The CDR3 extends over 14 amino acids. Germline CDR1 reads DFQATT; CDR2 reads SNEGSKA (reference sequence). V was pared by 2 bases and J by 0 bases, with 8 bases between. CDR3: CSARRDNSYNEQFF. The CDR3 bases are TGCAGTGCTAGAAGGGACAACTCCTACAATGAGCAGTTCTTC.

J is TRBJ2-5 and V is TRBV19, with 9 positions matching TRBD1. This CDR3 is 17 amino acids long. V was clipped by 3 bases and J by 4 bases; unmatched bases: 12. CDR1 and CDR2 (germline): LNHDA, SQIVND (reference sequence). CDR3 sequence: CASSMGAGTGLVETQYF. CDR3 DNA sequence: TGTGCCAGTAGTATGGGCGCCGGGACAGGGCTAGTAGAGACCCAGTACTTC.

The gene calls are TRBV29-1 and TRBJ2-5; 7 bases line up with TRBD2. V shed 5 bases and J 7 bases; nucleotides not matched to a gene: 10. The CDR3 length is 13 residues. Germline values: CDR1 SQVTM, CDR2 ANQGSEA. CDR3: CSVHFGGEGTQYF. CDR3 DNA sequence: TGCAGCGTTCACTTCGGCGGGGAGGGGACCCAGTACTTC.

About this clonotype itself: Only one base separates this from a far larger clonotype, so it likely reflects a read error. The V call is TRBV7-2, the J call TRBJ1-6, with D unclear. The CDR3 is 12 amino acids. Germline CDR1 is SGHTA and CDR2 is FQGNSA. The V gene lost 1 base and the J gene lost 8 bases, with 3 bases spanning the gap. The CDR3 spells CASSLGYSPLHF. The CDR3 bases are TGTGCCAGCAGCTTAGGGTATTCACCCCTCCACTTT.

The rearrangement uses TRBV5-5 and TRBJ2-5; 8 nucleotides agree with TRBD2. CDR3 size: 19 residues. Germline CDR1 SGHKS, CDR2 YYEKEE (reference sequence). Trimming at V came to 0 bases and at J to 3 bases, leaving 16 bases not matched to a gene. The CDR3 DNA sequence: TGTGCCAGCAGCTTGGAAGCGGGAGCAAGTTGGGGACCAAAAGAGACCCAGTACTTC. This codes for CASSLEAGASWGPKETQYF.

This chain uses TRBV9 with TRBJ2-5; tentatively, D is TRBD1 or TRBD2 (5 bases each). V lost 0 bases, J lost 0 bases, and 9 bases lay in between. The CDR3 loop spans 15 amino acids. CDR1 is SGDLS, CDR2 YYNGEE, per germline. The CDR3 spells CASSVEGRDQETQYF. CDR3 in DNA: TGTGCCAGCAGCGTAGAGGGGAGAGACCAAGAGACCCAGTACTTC.

On this clonotype: This may be a read error, as it is one base from a much larger clone. This rearrangement joins TRBV28 to TRBJ1-1; the D gene is possibly TRBD1 (5 bases). Germline V gene lookup returns CDR1 MDHEN and CDR2 SYDVKM. The CDR3 is 14 amino acids. DNA for the CDR3: TGTGCCAGCAGCCTCGCGGGGCCGAGAACTGAAGCTTCCTTT. It specifies CASSLAGPRTEASF.

The chain carries TRBV20-1 and TRBJ1-5; 7 bases match TRBD1. Looked up from germline, CDR1 is DFQATT and CDR2 is SNEGSKA (reference sequence). Trimming removed 5 bases from V and 5 bases from J; junction bases left unmatched: 6. The CDR3 is 13 amino acids. The CDR3 loop is CSAPTGIDQPQHF. DNA of the CDR3: TGCAGTGCTCCGACAGGGATCGATCAGCCCCAGCATTTT.

In this sample, this clonotype turned up many times. The chain carries TRBV6-1 and TRBJ2-7; weak D call: TRBD1 (6 bases). CDR3 length equals 13 residues. V was trimmed by 3 bases and J by 7 bases, leaving 13 bases between them. Looked up from germline, CDR1 is MNHNS and CDR2 is SASEGT. The CDR3 coding sequence is TGTGCCAGCAGTGACATTACAGGGCGAGAGCAGTACTTC. Encoded protein: CASSDITGREQYF.

A few counts support this clonotype. The rearrangement uses TRBV5-4 and TRBJ2-3, with 13 bases matching TRBD2. Germline V gives CDR1 SGHNT, CDR2 YYREEE (reference sequence). This CDR3 spans 17 amino acids. V trimming: 4 bases; J trimming: 2 bases; junction bases outside the gene matches: 7. The CDR3 DNA reads as TGTGCCAGCAGCCTCCCCACTAGCGGGAGGGCCACAGATACGCAGTATTTT. It specifies CASSLPTSGRATDTQYF.

V gene TRBV2 combines with J gene TRBJ2-1; TRBD2 might be the D (6 bases). The V gene lost 3 bases and the J gene lost 3 bases, with 15 bases spanning the gap. The CDR3 is 16 residues long. Germline CDR1 SNHLY, CDR2 FYNNEI. CDR3 residues: CASSEARGAGYNEQFF. CDR3 nucleotides: TGTGCCAGCAGTGAGGCGCGAGGAGCGGGCTACAATGAGCAGTTCTTC.

This clonotype was observed at least ten times. This chain connects TRBV20-1 to TRBJ2-5, with D unclear. Deletions cut 3 bases from V and 5 bases from J, with 13 bases between. Germline CDR1 and CDR2: DFQATT and SNEGSKA (reference sequence). The CDR3 covers 13 residues. The chain's CDR3 is CSASVGRTETQYF. CDR3 in DNA: TGCAGTGCTAGTGTCGGCCGCACGGAGACCCAGTACTTC.

This clonotype was picked up many times. CDR3: CSARDLTSGSADTQYF. CDR3 coding DNA: TGCAGTGCTAGAGATCTGACTAGCGGGAGTGCAGATACGCAGTATTTT. The V gene is TRBV20-1, the J gene TRBJ2-3, with 12 nucleotides matching TRBD2. With 0 bases clipped from V and 4 bases from J, the junction kept 5 bases outside the gene matches. Germline loops: CDR1 DFQATT, CDR2 SNEGSKA (reference sequence). The CDR3 length is 16 residues.